This passage covers 20 T cell receptor beta chains from one sample sequenced in a study of cytotoxic CD8 clonotypes in ibrutinib-treated CLL. Only in-frame clones appear in the TCRdb table, and some are missing; sequencing was by immunoSEQ multiplex PCR. In the table there are more than 60,000 clones, roughly 80% of which are singletons. The starting material was PBMCs, obtained after 24 months of ibrutinib treatment. These receptors came from a human donor with chronic lymphocytic leukemia.

This sequence joins TRBV7-8 and TRBJ2-5, with TRBD2 identical over 7 bases. This CDR3 comprises 15 residues. Germline assignment: CDR1 SGHVS and CDR2 FQNEAQ. With V trimmed by 3 bases and J by 2 bases, 6 bases remained unmatched. The chain's CDR3 is CASSFFSGRQETQYF. DNA for the CDR3: TGTGCCAGCAGCTTTTTTAGCGGGCGACAAGAGACCCAGTACTTC. Full variable domain (remainder filled in from reference TRBV7-8 and TRBJ2-5): GAGVSQSPRYKVAKRGQDVALRCDPISGHVSLFWYQQALGQGPEFLTYFQNEAQLDKSGLPSDRFFAERPEGSVSTLKIQRTQQEDSAVYLCASSFFSGRQETQYFGPGTRLLVL.

The V call is TRBV9, the J call TRBJ1-1, with unresolved D. The CDR3 covers 13 residues. Germline CDR1 reads SGDLS; CDR2 reads YYNGEE. V shed 1 base and J shed 2 bases, with 6 bases lying between them. For the CDR3, the DNA is TGTGCCAGCAGCGTATGGGGTAACACTGAAGCTTTCTTT. It codes for CASSVWGNTEAFF.

This sequence joins TRBV6-1 and TRBJ2-7; 7 bases are shared with TRBD1. Trimming took 6 bases from V and 1 from J; bases not matched to a gene: 3. Germline V gene lookup returns CDR1 MNHNS and CDR2 SASEGT. The CDR3 spans 13 residues. In DNA, the CDR3 is TGTGCCAGCAGGACAGGGATTTCCTACGAGCAGTACTTC. Its translation: CASRTGISYEQYF.

V usage is TRBV5-8 and J usage is TRBJ2-3; D remains unclear. V lost 4 bases and J 1 base, leaving 13 bases between the germline ends. Germline lookup yields CDR1 SGHTS and CDR2 YDEGEE. The CDR3 sequence is 15 residues long. In DNA, the CDR3 is TGTGCCAGCAGCCTCCTTGGTGGACGCACAGATACGCAGTATTTT. Translation: CASSLLGGRTDTQYF.

Notes on this clone: Additional DNA sequences in this sample encode the identical CDR3. The rearrangement joins TRBV5-1 to TRBJ2-2, with D tentatively TRBD1 or TRBD2 (5 bases each). Trimming stripped 0 bases from V and 6 bases from J, with 12 bases between. CDR3 size: 15 residues. Germline V gene lookup returns CDR1 SGHRS and CDR2 YFSETQ. Here the CDR3 reads CASSLGRTGPGELFF. The DNA of the CDR3 is TGCGCCAGCAGCTTGGGCCGAACGGGACCCGGGGAGCTGTTTTTT.

This clone has only one observation. The chain has TRBV7-3 and TRBJ2-4; 7 bases match TRBD1. In germline, CDR1 is SGHTA, CDR2 FQGTGA. The CDR3 covers 13 residues. The junction had 11 bases not matched to a gene; V was cut back by 5 bases and J by 13 bases. CDR3 coding DNA: TGTGCCAGCAGCCCGCGGACAGGACACCCACAGTACTTC. Translated: CASSPRTGHPQYF.

The V call is TRBV25-1, the J call TRBJ2-1; perhaps TRBD1 as D (6 bases). The CDR3 is made up of 12 amino acids. Germline-derived CDR1 and CDR2 are MGHDK and SYGVNS. The ends were cut back, 10 bases at V and 10 bases at J, with 17 bases in the middle. CDR3 nucleotides: TGTGCCACCGAGGACAGCTCGGGGGAGCAGTTCTTC. It translates to CATEDSSGEQFF.

In regard to this clone: Other DNA sequences in the same sample also yield this CDR3. This chain uses TRBV18 with TRBJ1-1; the D is unclear. The CDR3 is made up of 13 amino acids. Germline loops: CDR1 KGHSH, CDR2 LQKENI. V lost 3 bases, J lost 2 bases, and 7 bases lay in between. In DNA, the CDR3 is TGTGCCAGCTCACCTGGCCTCAACACTGAAGCTTTCTTT. It codes for CASSPGLNTEAFF. Supplemented by reference TRBV18 and TRBJ1-1, the full variable domain reads NAGVMQNPRHLVRRRGQEARLRCSPMKGHSHVYWYRQLPEEGLKFMVYLQKENIIDESGMPKERFSAEFPKEGPSILRIQQVVRGDSAAYFCASSPGLNTEAFFGQGTRLTVV.

This clone was counted once. CDR3 in DNA: TGTGCCAGCAGTATTACCGGGACAGGGTCTGACGAGCAGTACTTC. As protein: CASSITGTGSDEQYF. This sequence joins TRBV28 and TRBJ2-7; 9 nucleotides match TRBD1. The germline CDR1 and CDR2 sequences are MDHEN and SYDVKM. CDR3 length equals 15 residues. V was clipped by 5 bases and J by 5 bases; unmatched bases: 10. The full variable domain, in which reference TRBV28 and TRBJ2-7 provide the parts outside the CDR3, is DVKVTQSSRYLVKRTGEKVFLECVQDMDHENMFWYRQDPGLGLRLIYFSYDVKMKEKGDIPEGYSVSREKKERFSLILESASTNQTSMYLCASSITGTGSDEQYFGPGTRLTVT.

This rearrangement joins TRBV19 to TRBJ2-1; 9 bases map to TRBD1. Losses at the gene ends were 7 bases for V and 5 bases for J; bases not matched to a gene: 6. Germline V gene sequence: CDR1 LNHDA, CDR2 SQIVND (reference sequence). The CDR3 totals 14 residues. The CDR3 region is CASTGQGWHNEQFF. In DNA form, the CDR3 reads TGTGCCAGTACGGGACAGGGATGGCACAATGAGCAGTTCTTC.

There are a few counts of this clone. This chain uses TRBV2 with TRBJ2-7; D possibly corresponds to TRBD2 (7 bases). The CDR3 length is 17 residues. V lost 3 bases, J lost 1 base, and 19 bases lay in between. From germline, CDR1 is SNHLY and CDR2 FYNNEI. In nucleotides, the CDR3 is TGTGCCAGCAGTGATCCCGGGGGGCGGGCAACATCCTACGAGCAGTACTTC. Translation: CASSDPGGRATSYEQYF.

A word on this clone: A read error may account for a junction end that differs from germline. The chain is built from TRBV7-7 and TRBJ2-2; maybe TRBD2 (5 bases). The CDR3 is 14 residues long. Germline-derived CDR1 and CDR2 are SSHAT and FNYEAQ (reference sequence). The CDR3 nucleotides are TGTGCTAGCAGCTTTTCTGGAGGCACCGGGGAGCTGTTTTTT. Translating gives CASSFSGGTGELFF.

This clone was recorded a few times. J is TRBJ2-1 and V is TRBV6-6; D assignment may be TRBD1 or TRBD2 (6 bases each). There are 10 residues in the CDR3. Germline values: CDR1 MNHNY, CDR2 SVGAGI (reference sequence). V was clipped by 10 bases and J by 8 bases, with 9 bases between them. The CDR3 DNA reads TGTGCCATCGGGGGCGATGAGCAGTTCTTC. It is translated as CAIGGDEQFF.

The chain links TRBV5-1 to TRBJ2-5; maybe TRBD1 (6 bases). Trimming left V 1 base short and J 5 bases short, with 15 bases between. The CDR3 length is 15 residues. CDR1 SGHRS and CDR2 YFSETQ come from the germline V gene. CDR3 DNA sequence: TGCGCCAGCAGCTTGACGGCCACAGGGTTGGAGACCCAGTACTTC. Translating it yields CASSLTATGLETQYF.

This clone appeared once. The chain recombines TRBV6-6 with TRBJ2-2, with TRBD1 as a possible D gene (5 bases). V was clipped by 5 bases and J by 3 bases, with 13 bases between them. This CDR3 region has 15 residues. Germline values: CDR1 MNHNY, CDR2 SVGAGI (reference sequence). The CDR3 sequence: CASSPRPGYTGELFF. The DNA for the CDR3 is TGTGCCAGCAGTCCCCGGCCAGGGTACACCGGGGAGCTGTTTTTT.

This chain joins TRBV10-3 and TRBJ1-1; 9 bases align to TRBD1. V lost 7 bases and J lost 0; bases outside the gene matches: 6. Germline V gene sequence: CDR1 ENHRY, CDR2 SYGVKD. The CDR3 totals 15 residues. The CDR3 DNA follows: TGTGCCATCACTGGGACAGGGAAAATGAACACTGAAGCTTTCTTT. The encoded protein is CAITGTGKMNTEAFF.

The chain uses TRBV28 and TRBJ1-5; 9 bases fit TRBD1. V was pared by 5 bases and J by 4 bases, with 6 bases of the junction left unmatched. CDR1 MDHEN and CDR2 SYDVKM come from the germline V gene. This CDR3 is built from 15 residues. The chain's CDR3 is CASSTGQGLNQPQHF. Written as DNA, the CDR3 is TGTGCCAGCAGTACCGGACAGGGGTTAAATCAGCCCCAGCATTTT.

This clone was recorded once. The rearrangement uses TRBV6-6 and TRBJ2-7, with TRBD2 as a possible D gene (6 bases). The V end was cut by 4 bases, the J end by 6 bases, with 13 bases between. Germline V gene data show CDR1 as MNHNY and CDR2 as SVGAGI (reference sequence). The CDR3 extends over 13 amino acids. CDR3 sequence: CASSSVGSSEQYF. In DNA, the CDR3 is TGTGCCAGCAGTTCCGTCGGGAGTTCCGAGCAGTACTTC.

The chain has TRBV7-3 and TRBJ2-5, with D possibly TRBD1 on 7 matching bases. This CDR3 spans 17 amino acids. V was clipped by 2 bases and J by 4 bases, with 20 bases between them. Looked up from germline, CDR1 is SGHTA and CDR2 is FQGTGA. The CDR3 DNA follows: TGTGCCAGCAGCTTAGTAGGCAGGGGGGATACGGGAGAGACCCAGTACTTC. Residues: CASSLVGRGDTGETQYF.

The chain is built from TRBV5-6 and TRBJ2-5, with 11 nucleotides matching TRBD1. The germline gives CDR1 SGHDT, CDR2 YYEEEE. V lost 4 bases, J lost 2 bases, and 13 bases stayed unmatched. This CDR3 contains 18 residues. The CDR3 DNA sequence: TGTGCCAGCAGCCTAGGACAGGGGGCGAATCCCTTTCAAGAGACCCAGTACTTC. Translated: CASSLGQGANPFQETQYF.